Listed below are T cell receptor beta chains from one sample, sequenced in a study of OX40 agonist ivuxolimab in advanced cancers. Sequencing was performed with immunoSEQ multiplex PCR; in TCRdb, only in-frame clones are kept and a portion is missing. The data show 65,000 to 70,000 clones, with roughly 76% seen just once and over 1.5% held by the top ten. Material: CD4+ or CD8+ T cells sorted from blood, obtained in a trial of the OX40 agonist ivuxolimab. The receptors come from an adult with an advanced solid tumor such as melanoma, head and neck, liver or kidney cancer. Both conserved end residues are part of each CDR3. The D gene is left open where the match is weak. Where a row states a size, it is once, few, many or the class of an expanded clone; other rows omit it.

J gene: TRBJ2-3; D gene: -; V gene: TRBV6-5; clone size: once; CDR3 protein: CASSRTASSTDTQYF; CDR3 DNA: TGTGCCAGCAGTAGGACTGCCTCTAGCACAGATACGCAGTATTTT
J gene: TRBJ1-2; D gene: TRBD1; V gene: TRBV18; clone size: -; CDR3 protein: CASSPPTGGLGYTF; CDR3 DNA: TGTGCCAGCTCACCACCTACAGGGGGGTTAGGCTACACCTTC
J gene: TRBJ1-1; D gene: -; V gene: TRBV19; clone size: -; CDR3 protein: CASSIRGRSTEAFF; CDR3 DNA: TGTGCCAGTAGTATCAGGGGCCGGAGCACTGAAGCTTTCTTT
J gene: TRBJ2-5; D gene: -; V gene: TRBV11-2; clone size: -; CDR3 protein: CASSLEEEETQYF; CDR3 DNA: TGTGCCAGCAGCTTAGAAGAAGAAGAGACCCAGTACTTC
J gene: TRBJ2-1; D gene: TRBD2; V gene: TRBV6-5; clone size: -; CDR3 protein: CASSQSGSSYNEQFF; CDR3 DNA: TGTGCCAGCAGTCAAAGCGGGAGCTCCTACAATGAGCAGTTCTTC
J gene: TRBJ1-4; D gene: TRBD1; V gene: TRBV18; clone size: -; CDR3 protein: CASSPTAPGQGAGEKLFF; CDR3 DNA: TGTGCCAGCTCACCAACGGCCCCGGGACAGGGTGCGGGTGAAAAACTGTTTTTT
J gene: TRBJ1-3; D gene: TRBD1; V gene: TRBV30; clone size: -; CDR3 protein: CAWSVQGNIGNTIYF; CDR3 DNA: TGTGCCTGGAGTGTACAGGGGAATATTGGAAACACCATATATTTT
J gene: TRBJ1-2; D gene: -; V gene: TRBV5-4; clone size: -; CDR3 protein: CASSLRGGFYGYTF; CDR3 DNA: TGTGCCAGCAGCTTGAGGGGAGGGTTCTATGGCTACACCTTC
J gene: TRBJ1-2; D gene: -; V gene: TRBV18; clone size: -; CDR3 protein: CASSPGSLYGYTF; CDR3 DNA: TGTGCCAGCTCACCGGGCAGCCTCTATGGCTACACCTTC
J gene: TRBJ1-1; D gene: -; V gene: TRBV7-9; clone size: -; CDR3 protein: CASRVSGNTEAFF; CDR3 DNA: TGTGCCAGCCGAGTGAGTGGGAACACTGAAGCTTTCTTT
J gene: TRBJ2-3; D gene: -; V gene: TRBV6-4; clone size: -; CDR3 protein: CASSDGEYSGSSTDTQYF; CDR3 DNA: TGTGCCAGCAGTGACGGGGAATATTCGGGGTCTAGCACAGATACGCAGTATTTT
J gene: TRBJ1-5; D gene: -; V gene: TRBV19; clone size: -; CDR3 protein: CASTPRGDSNQPQHF; CDR3 DNA: TGTGCCAGTACCCCTCGAGGGGATAGCAATCAGCCCCAGCATTTT
J gene: TRBJ2-7; D gene: TRBD2; V gene: TRBV6-1; clone size: -; CDR3 protein: CASSDRGLGLAGRYF; CDR3 DNA: TGTGCCAGCAGTGATCGGGGTTTGGGACTAGCGGGGAGGTACTTC
J gene: TRBJ2-1; D gene: -; V gene: TRBV11-3; clone size: once; CDR3 protein: CASSLEGASEQFF; CDR3 DNA: TGTGCCAGCAGCTTAGAAGGCGCTAGTGAGCAGTTCTTC
J gene: TRBJ2-3; D gene: -; V gene: TRBV27; clone size: -; CDR3 protein: CASSLSGGSRTDTQYF; CDR3 DNA: TGTGCCAGCAGTTTATCGGGGGGCAGCAGAACAGATACGCAGTATTTT
J gene: TRBJ2-1; D gene: -; V gene: TRBV6-6; clone size: once; CDR3 protein: CASAANEQFF; CDR3 DNA: TGTGCCAGCGCAGCCAATGAGCAGTTCTTC
J gene: TRBJ2-7; D gene: -; V gene: TRBV7-6; clone size: -; CDR3 protein: CASSLTETYEQYF; CDR3 DNA: TGTGCCAGCAGCTTGACAGAGACCTACGAGCAGTACTTC
J gene: TRBJ2-3; D gene: TRBD1; V gene: TRBV11-2; clone size: -; CDR3 protein: CASSWDRGSDTQYF; CDR3 DNA: TGTGCCAGCTCCTGGGACAGGGGATCCGATACGCAGTATTTT
J gene: TRBJ2-2; D gene: TRBD2; V gene: TRBV9; clone size: few; CDR3 protein: CASSVAAGVAAGELFF; CDR3 DNA: TGTGCCAGCAGCGTAGCTGCGGGAGTGGCGGCCGGGGAGCTGTTTTTT
J gene: TRBJ2-6; D gene: TRBD1; V gene: TRBV5-1; clone size: -; CDR3 protein: CASSPEGGPGANVLTF; CDR3 DNA: TGCGCCAGCAGCCCGGAAGGGGGCCCTGGGGCCAACGTCCTGACTTTC
J gene: TRBJ1-2; D gene: -; V gene: TRBV7-9; clone size: -; CDR3 protein: CASSLPGNYGYTF; CDR3 DNA: TGTGCCAGCAGCTTGCCGGGGAACTATGGCTACACCTTC
J gene: TRBJ2-5; D gene: TRBD2; V gene: TRBV10-3; clone size: -; CDR3 protein: CAISNLAGGQETQYF; CDR3 DNA: TGTGCCATCAGTAATCTAGCGGGGGGACAAGAGACCCAGTACTTC
J gene: TRBJ2-1; D gene: -; V gene: TRBV5-1; clone size: few; CDR3 protein: CASSVVPGSNEQFF; CDR3 DNA: TGCGCCAGCAGCGTGGTTCCAGGGTCCAATGAGCAGTTCTTC
J gene: TRBJ2-7; D gene: -; V gene: TRBV7-9; clone size: -; CDR3 protein: CASSPGQTYEQYF; CDR3 DNA: TGTGCCAGCAGCCCCGGACAGACCTACGAGCAGTACTTC
J gene: TRBJ2-1; D gene: TRBD2; V gene: TRBV7-3; clone size: -; CDR3 protein: CASSSGLETGEQFF; CDR3 DNA: TGTGCCAGCAGCTCGGGACTAGAGACGGGTGAGCAGTTCTTC
J gene: TRBJ2-7; D gene: -; V gene: TRBV28; clone size: -; CDR3 protein: CASGKIADNSYEQYF; CDR3 DNA: TGTGCTTCGGGAAAGATAGCGGATAACTCCTACGAGCAGTACTTC
J gene: TRBJ1-2; D gene: -; V gene: TRBV6-1; clone size: once; CDR3 protein: CASKGGLGTVSGYTF; CDR3 DNA: TGTGCCAGCAAAGGCGGGTTAGGGACGGTGTCTGGCTACACCTTC
J gene: TRBJ2-1; D gene: -; V gene: TRBV6-1; clone size: -; CDR3 protein: CASRPWSYPSNEQFF; CDR3 DNA: TGTGCCAGCAGACCCTGGTCCTACCCTTCCAATGAGCAGTTCTTC
J gene: TRBJ1-4; D gene: -; V gene: TRBV6-1; clone size: -; CDR3 protein: CASSEAGGDREKLFF; CDR3 DNA: TGTGCCAGCAGTGAAGCGGGAGGGGATCGTGAAAAACTGTTTTTT
J gene: TRBJ2-3; D gene: TRBD1; V gene: TRBV2; clone size: -; CDR3 protein: CASRPGTATDTQYF; CDR3 DNA: TGTGCCAGCAGACCCGGGACAGCCACAGATACGCAGTATTTT
J gene: TRBJ1-2; D gene: TRBD1; V gene: TRBV2; clone size: once; CDR3 protein: CASSEGQGQGRYGYTF; CDR3 DNA: TGTGCCAGCAGTGAAGGACAGGGACAGGGCCGCTATGGCTACACCTTC
J gene: TRBJ1-2; D gene: -; V gene: TRBV29-1; clone size: many; CDR3 protein: CSVGDGSSGYTF; CDR3 DNA: TGCAGCGTGGGGGACGGGAGCTCTGGCTACACCTTC
J gene: TRBJ1-2; D gene: -; V gene: TRBV10-1; clone size: -; CDR3 protein: CASSESTNYGYTF; CDR3 DNA: TGCGCCAGCAGTGAGTCCACAAACTATGGCTACACCTTC
J gene: TRBJ2-7; D gene: -; V gene: TRBV6-5; clone size: -; CDR3 protein: CASSNPHRESYEQYF; CDR3 DNA: TGTGCCAGCAGTAACCCTCACAGGGAATCCTACGAGCAGTACTTC
J gene: TRBJ1-1; D gene: -; V gene: TRBV5-1; clone size: -; CDR3 protein: CASRKDWNTEAFF; CDR3 DNA: TGCGCCAGCAGAAAGGACTGGAACACTGAAGCTTTCTTT
J gene: TRBJ2-3; D gene: -; V gene: TRBV5-1; clone size: -; CDR3 protein: CASSQGTAISADTQYF; CDR3 DNA: TGCGCCAGCAGCCAAGGAACAGCCATAAGTGCAGATACGCAGTATTTT
J gene: TRBJ2-1; D gene: -; V gene: TRBV5-4; clone size: once; CDR3 protein: CASSLGSSSNEQFF; CDR3 DNA: TGTGCCAGCAGCTTGGGATCTAGCTCCAATGAGCAGTTCTTC
J gene: TRBJ2-7; D gene: -; V gene: TRBV18; clone size: -; CDR3 protein: CASSPPAGYEQYF; CDR3 DNA: TGTGCCAGCTCACCACCGGCAGGGTACGAGCAGTACTTC
J gene: TRBJ2-1; D gene: TRBD2; V gene: TRBV11-2; clone size: once; CDR3 protein: CASSLGTSGSVNEQFF; CDR3 DNA: TGTGCCAGCAGCTTAGGGACTAGCGGGAGCGTCAATGAGCAGTTCTTC
J gene: TRBJ2-6; D gene: -; V gene: TRBV7-9; clone size: -; CDR3 protein: CASSPDRKPGANVLTF; CDR3 DNA: TGTGCCAGCAGCCCTGACAGGAAACCTGGGGCCAACGTCCTGACTTTC